Below are 9 T cell receptor beta chains sequenced from a single sample in a study of shared clonotypes between healthy human individuals. Sequencing was performed with immunoSEQ multiplex PCR; in TCRdb, only in-frame clones are kept and a portion is missing. The sample lists some 1.1 million clones, 60% to 85% occurring once. Sequencing input: memory CD4+ T cells from PBMCs. The subset: CD45RA-negative fraction. These receptors originate from a man aged 18-30 years in good health. Some clones in this sample may be carry-over from other donors' samples.

This chain links TRBV5-1 with TRBJ1-5; 10 bases match TRBD1. The germline CDR1 and CDR2 sequences are SGHRS and YFSETQ. The length of the CDR3 is 19 residues. The V and J ends lost 4 bases and 2 bases, in that order; junction bases with no gene match: 15. CDR3 nucleotide sequence: TGCGCCAGCAGCCTCACCCCGGTTACCGGGACAGGGGGCAATCAGCCCCAGCATTTT. Its protein product is CASSLTPVTGTGGNQPQHF.

On this clone itself: A much larger clone differs by one base, so this may be a read error. Other DNA sequences in this sample translate to the same CDR3. V and J are TRBV7-3 and TRBJ2-3, with TRBD2 matching over 12 bases. From germline, CDR1 is SGHTA and CDR2 FQGTGA. This CDR3 comprises 16 residues. The V gene end was trimmed by 5 bases and the J gene end by 0 bases; junction bases not matched to a gene: 3. Here the CDR3 DNA reads TGTGCCAGCAGCCCCGGGACTAGCGGGAGCACAGATACGCAGTATTTT. The encoded protein is CASSPGTSGSTDTQYF.

V gene TRBV7-9 combines with J gene TRBJ2-2; 9 bases are a match to TRBD1. The germline V gene encodes CDR1 SEHNR and CDR2 FQNEAQ (reference sequence). V lost 0 bases to trimming and J lost 6 bases; unmatched junction nucleotides: 5. The CDR3 sequence is 16 residues long. In DNA, the CDR3 is TGTGCCAGCAGCTTAGCAGGGACAGGGCTGGCCGGGGAGCTGTTTTTT. This sequence encodes CASSLAGTGLAGELFF.

The chain is built from TRBV28 and TRBJ1-6; D might be TRBD1 (5 bases). Trimming stripped 2 bases from V and 11 bases from J, with 16 bases between. The CDR3 covers 15 residues. The germline V gene encodes CDR1 MDHEN and CDR2 SYDVKM. CDR3 DNA: TGTGCCAGCAGTTTAATGGACCGGGACGAGGCACCCCTCCACTTT. This translates into CASSLMDRDEAPLHF.

The CDR3 nucleotides are TGTGCCAGCAGTATTAGCGGGAGGTCCTACACAGATACGCAGTATTTT. Its protein is CASSISGRSYTDTQYF. The rearrangement links TRBV28 to TRBJ2-3, with TRBD2 matching over 10 bases. CDR1 and CDR2 from the germline V gene are MDHEN and SYDVKM. V shed 5 bases and J 2 bases; nucleotides not matched to a gene: 7. The CDR3 spans 16 residues.

This clone occurred a few times. V usage is TRBV15 and J usage is TRBJ2-5; D possibly corresponds to TRBD2 (5 bases). This CDR3 comprises 12 residues. The germline V gene encodes CDR1 LNHNV and CDR2 YYDKDF (reference sequence). Between the trimmed V and J ends, which lost 4 bases and 3 bases, there was a span of 6 bases. In nucleotides, the CDR3 is TGTGCCACCAGCACTAGCAAAGAGACCCAGTACTTC. This codes for CATSTSKETQYF.

In the case of this clone: The same CDR3 is also encoded by other DNA sequences in this sample. This sequence joins TRBV5-5 and TRBJ2-1; TRBD1 is a possible D gene (6 bases). Trimming left V 2 bases short and J 7 bases short, with 10 bases between. This CDR3 contains 13 residues. Per germline, CDR1 SGHKS and CDR2 YYEKEE (reference sequence). The CDR3 DNA reads TGTGCCAGCAGCTTACAGGGTAGGAATGAGCAGTTCTTC. This sequence encodes CASSLQGRNEQFF.

V usage is TRBV2 and J usage is TRBJ2-2; D is unclear. CDR3 length equals 16 residues. Germline lookup yields CDR1 SNHLY and CDR2 FYNNEI. Trimming removed 2 bases from V and 3 bases from J, with 13 bases in between. The CDR3 region has the DNA TGTGCCAGCAGTGAATTGGTTGGGGTCTACACCGGGGAGCTGTTTTTT. It encodes CASSELVGVYTGELFF.

The chain is built from TRBV5-1 and TRBJ2-3; TRBD2 matches 9 bases. The CDR3 totals 16 residues. Germline V gene sequence: CDR1 SGHRS, CDR2 YFSETQ. V gave up 4 bases and J gave up 0 bases; unmatched junction bases: 6. The DNA of the CDR3 is TGCGCCAGCAGCCCGACTAGCGGCCTAAGCACAGATACGCAGTATTTT. Translation: CASSPTSGLSTDTQYF.